The next 8 T cell receptor beta chains were all read from a single sample in a study of graft-versus-host responses after intestinal transplantation (dated by TCRdb to the early 2020s). Sample time point, as interpreted from the label and publication: cells obtained before transplantation from donor or recipient. The library was prepared using the immunoSEQ multiplex PCR assay. This immuneACCESS table, as held by TCRdb, lists in-frame sequences with V and J called but not all clones. Of the missing ones, under half trace to an unresolved V gene in checked studies; the others have no known cause. A total of 8,000 to 9,500 clones appear in this sample, approximately 30% of them only once. The ten largest clonotypes hold 5.1% of the sample. The sample here was alloreactive CD4+ T cells from a mixed lymphocyte reaction culture, taken before intestinal transplant. The intended sense of this specimen's cell subset or site label: CFSE-low proliferating T cells sorted from approximately 6-day pre-transplant mixed lymphocyte reaction (GvH or HvG direction). The receptors were sampled from a human patient who received an intestinal transplant.

This clone was found a few times. CDR3 DNA sequence: TGTGCCAGCAGCGGGGGGACAGGGGCATACAATGAGCAGTTCTTC. Translation: CASSGGTGAYNEQFF. The chain recombines TRBV9 with TRBJ2-1; 10 bases are shared with TRBD1. This CDR3 spans 15 amino acids. Trimming removed 3 bases from V and 4 bases from J; junction bases left unmatched: 4. CDR1 and CDR2 (germline): SGDLS, YYNGEE.

The chain links TRBV4-1 to TRBJ2-3, with TRBD2 matching 9 bases. The CDR3 has 20 residues. The J segment lost 2 bases and the V segment lost 0 bases, leaving 15 bases of the junction unmatched. CDR1 MGHRA and CDR2 YSYEKL come from the germline V gene. CDR3 DNA sequence: TGCGCCAGCAGCCAAGAATCTTGGATAGCGGGGGCCCATACCACAGATACGCAGTATTTT. Protein: CASSQESWIAGAHTTDTQYF.

The rearrangement uses TRBV7-9 and TRBJ1-5, with 11 positions matching TRBD1. Germline CDR1 and CDR2: SEHNR and FQNEAQ (reference sequence). The CDR3 extends over 16 amino acids. V lost 5 bases, J lost 4 bases, and 7 bases stayed unmatched. CDR3 nucleotide sequence: TGTGCCAGCAGCATGGGACAGGGGGGGGATAATCAGCCCCAGCATTTT. Translating it yields CASSMGQGGDNQPQHF.

The chain has TRBV28 and TRBJ1-1, with no clear D. Germline CDR1 and CDR2: MDHEN and SYDVKM. Deletions cut 6 bases from V and 2 bases from J, with 13 bases between. The length of the CDR3 is 14 residues. In nucleotides, the CDR3 is TGTGCCAGCAGCTTGGTTGGCAGAAACACTGAAGCTTTCTTT. Protein sequence: CASSLVGRNTEAFF.

This chain joins TRBV6-5 and TRBJ1-6, with TRBD1 matching 8 bases. The ends lost 6 bases at V and 7 bases at J; junction bases unmatched: 8. The CDR3 runs to 15 residues. Germline CDR1 and CDR2: MNHEY and SVGAGI. The CDR3 DNA reads as TGTGCCAGCAGGCCACCTCAGGGGGCCAATTCACCCCTCCACTTT. The encoded protein is CASRPPQGANSPLHF.

The chain combines TRBV18 with TRBJ2-5, with 11 bases fitting TRBD2. CDR1 KGHSH and CDR2 LQKENI come from the germline V gene. This CDR3 has 15 residues. Losses at the gene ends were 3 bases for V and 4 bases for J; bases not matched to a gene: 4. The CDR3, as DNA: TGTGCCAGCTCACCTCTAGCGGGAGGCCGAGAGACCCAGTACTTC. Amino acids: CASSPLAGGRETQYF.

V gene TRBV29-1 combines with J gene TRBJ2-1; 9 bases match TRBD1. V lost 6 bases and J lost 7; bases outside the gene matches: 10. The germline V gene encodes CDR1 SQVTM and CDR2 ANQGSEA. This CDR3 region has 14 residues. CDR3 sequence: CSVRYRGLNNEQFF. The CDR3 DNA sequence: TGCAGCGTGCGATACAGGGGGCTAAATAATGAGCAGTTCTTC.

This clone was found a few times. V usage is TRBV18 and J usage is TRBJ2-1; 15 bases are a match to TRBD2. The trim removed 6 bases at V and 8 bases at J, leaving 11 bases unmatched. CDR3 length: 17 amino acids. Germline values: CDR1 KGHSH, CDR2 LQKENI. In DNA, the CDR3 is TGTGCCAGCTCCAGAGGACTAGCGGGAGGGCCTTCAGATGAGCAGTTCTTC. It specifies CASSRGLAGGPSDEQFF. Full variable domain (outside the CDR3, taken from reference TRBV18 and TRBJ2-1): NAGVMQNPRHLVRRRGQEARLRCSPMKGHSHVYWYRQLPEEGLKFMVYLQKENIIDESGMPKERFSAEFPKEGPSILRIQQVVRGDSAAYFCASSRGLAGGPSDEQFFGPGTRLTVL.